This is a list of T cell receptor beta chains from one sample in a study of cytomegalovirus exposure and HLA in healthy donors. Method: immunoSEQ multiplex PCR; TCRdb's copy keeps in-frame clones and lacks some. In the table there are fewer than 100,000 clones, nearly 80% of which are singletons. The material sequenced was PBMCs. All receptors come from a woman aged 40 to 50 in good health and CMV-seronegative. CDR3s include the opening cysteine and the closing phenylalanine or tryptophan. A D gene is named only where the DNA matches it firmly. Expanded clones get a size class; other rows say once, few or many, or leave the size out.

CASSWPPDRGQNTEAFF | TGCGCCAGCAGCTGGCCTCCAGACAGGGGACAGAACACTGAAGCTTTCTTT | TRBJ1-1 | TRBD1 | TRBV5-1 | -
CASSLYVGQGHEKLFF | TGTGCCAGCAGCTTATACGTGGGGCAGGGCCACGAAAAACTGTTTTTT | TRBJ1-4 | - | TRBV7-8 | -
CATSRVLQPQHF | TGTGCCACCAGCAGAGTCTTGCAGCCCCAGCATTTT | TRBJ1-5 | - | TRBV15 | once
CASSTGQSRNQPQHF | TGTGCCAGCAGCACGGGACAGAGCAGAAATCAGCCCCAGCATTTT | TRBJ1-5 | TRBD1 | TRBV7-8 | -
CASSLGLAQETQYF | TGTGCCAGCTCACTGGGACTAGCGCAAGAGACCCAGTACTTC | TRBJ2-5 | TRBD2 | TRBV18 | -
CASSQGDTGELFF | TGTGCCAGCAGCCAGGGGGACACCGGGGAGCTGTTTTTT | TRBJ2-2 | TRBD1 | TRBV7-7 | few
CATSSGRGEAYYGYTF | TGTGCCACCAGCAGTGGCCGGGGGGAGGCCTACTATGGCTACACCTTC | TRBJ1-2 | - | TRBV15 | -
CASSQVPSGTSGGETQYF | TGTGCCAGCAGCCAAGTTCCCTCAGGGACTAGCGGGGGAGAGACCCAGTACTTC | TRBJ2-5 | TRBD2 | TRBV4-2 | -
CASSLGQGSDQPQHF | TGTGCCAGCAGCTTGGGGCAGGGCTCTGATCAGCCCCAGCATTTT | TRBJ1-5 | - | TRBV5-4 | -
CASSSRPGSPETQYF | TGCGCCAGCAGCTCCCGCCCTGGGAGCCCCGAGACCCAGTACTTC | TRBJ2-5 | - | TRBV5-1 | -
CASSQDSGTGWETQYF | TGCGCCAGCAGCCAAGATTCGGGGACAGGGTGGGAGACCCAGTACTTC | TRBJ2-5 | TRBD1 | TRBV4-1 | -
CASSQVTDRGGETQYF | TGTGCCAGCAGCCAAGTTACCGACAGGGGGGGTGAGACCCAGTACTTC | TRBJ2-5 | TRBD1 | TRBV4-2 | few
CASSVGVGAQPQHF | TGTGCCAGCAGCGTAGGGGTAGGGGCTCAGCCCCAGCATTTT | TRBJ1-5 | - | TRBV9 | -
CASRGGTGGNIQYF | TGTGCCAGCAGGGGGGGGACAGGGGGAAACATTCAGTACTTC | TRBJ2-4 | TRBD1 | TRBV28 | few
CASSPGEETQYF | TGTGCCAGCAGCCCAGGGGAAGAGACCCAGTACTTC | TRBJ2-5 | - | TRBV5-4 | -
CASTRGLGEKLFF | TGTGCCAGCACCCGAGGGCTTGGTGAAAAACTGTTTTTT | TRBJ1-4 | - | TRBV13 | -
CASSLGDRVFNTEAFF | TGTGCCAGCAGCTTGGGGGACAGGGTATTCAACACTGAAGCTTTCTTT | TRBJ1-1 | TRBD1 | TRBV5-6 | once
CASSDRPTGTYGYPF | TGTGCCAGCAGTGACCGTCCGACAGGGACCTATGGCTACCCCTTC | TRBJ1-2 | TRBD1 | TRBV25-1 | -
CASSSVYDRSYEQYF | TGCGCCAGCAGCTCCGTTTACGACAGGTCCTACGAGCAGTACTTC | TRBJ2-7 | - | TRBV5-1 | few
CASVRGRDTEAFF | TGTGCCTCAGTAAGGGGCAGGGACACTGAAGCTTTCTTT | TRBJ1-1 | - | TRBV30 | -
CAWNRGGSYNEQFF | TGTGCCTGGAACAGGGGAGGTTCCTACAATGAGCAGTTCTTC | TRBJ2-1 | - | TRBV30 | once
CASSPGGAPNNEQFF | TGCGCCAGCAGCCCCGGGGGGGCTCCCAACAATGAGCAGTTCTTC | TRBJ2-1 | TRBD2 | TRBV4-3 | -
CASSLWTGNTEAFF | TGCGCCAGCAGCCTTTGGACAGGGAACACTGAAGCTTTCTTT | TRBJ1-1 | TRBD1 | TRBV4-1 | -
CASRSYNEQFF | TGTGCCAGCCGCTCTTACAATGAGCAGTTCTTC | TRBJ2-1 | - | TRBV7-9 | once
CASSVGTGPYEQYF | TGTGCCAGCAGCGTTGGGACAGGACCCTACGAGCAGTACTTC | TRBJ2-7 | TRBD1 | TRBV9 | once
CASSSDRFANSPLHF | TGTGCCAGCAGCTCAGACAGGTTCGCTAATTCACCCCTCCACTTT | TRBJ1-6 | - | TRBV7-9 | -
CASSLGGGGGETQYF | TGTGCCAGCAGTTTAGGGGGCGGGGGGGGTGAGACCCAGTACTTC | TRBJ2-5 | TRBD2 | TRBV28 | -
CAWSATGLAYNGQFF | TGTGCCTGGAGTGCCACAGGGTTGGCCTACAATGGGCAGTTCTTC | TRBJ2-1 | - | TRBV30 | -
CASSPIAGGVGEQFF | TGTGCCAGCAGTCCCATAGCGGGGGGAGTCGGTGAGCAGTTCTTC | TRBJ2-1 | TRBD2 | TRBV27 | -
CAWSYRTGTYSNQPQHF | TGTGCCTGGAGCTATCGGACAGGAACTTATAGCAATCAGCCCCAGCATTTT | TRBJ1-5 | TRBD1 | TRBV30 | -
CASSLGGLAGDQGTQYF | TGCGCCAGCAGCTTGGGGGGACTAGCGGGGGACCAAGGGACCCAGTACTTC | TRBJ2-5 | TRBD2 | TRBV5-1 | -
CASGIGQNTEAFF | TGTGCCAGCGGTATAGGACAGAACACTGAAGCTTTCTTT | TRBJ1-1 | - | TRBV14 | many
CASSQDMGYGYTF | TGTGCCAGCAGTCAGGACATGGGCTATGGCTACACCTTC | TRBJ1-2 | - | TRBV28 | -
CAWKEGANTEAFF | TGTGCCTGGAAGGAGGGGGCGAACACTGAAGCTTTCTTT | TRBJ1-1 | TRBD1 | TRBV30 | -
CASEFSSGSGANVLTF | TGTGCCAGCGAATTCTCATCGGGATCTGGGGCCAACGTCCTGACTTTC | TRBJ2-6 | - | TRBV5-4 | once
CASSLAGQGAPGANVLTF | TGCGCCAGCAGCTTGGCCGGACAGGGGGCTCCTGGGGCCAACGTCCTGACTTTC | TRBJ2-6 | TRBD1 | TRBV5-1 | -
CASSASGGRSYNEQFF | TGTGCCAGCAGTGCGAGCGGGGGGCGGTCCTACAATGAGCAGTTCTTC | TRBJ2-1 | TRBD2 | TRBV2 | -
CASSKEGQSSSYEQYF | TGTGCCAGCAGCAAAGAGGGACAGTCAAGCTCCTACGAGCAGTACTTC | TRBJ2-7 | - | TRBV21-1 | -